The rows below give T cell receptor beta chains drawn from one sample of a study of blood T cell repertoires in COVID-19. The data were produced by immunoSEQ multiplex PCR, yet TCRdb's version contains in-frame clones alone and is incomplete. The sample includes some 190,000 clones, 70% to 90% of them seen just once. What was sequenced was peripheral blood. These receptors were taken from a man in his sixties with acute or convalescent COVID-19. Both conserved end residues are part of each CDR3. D genes are given only for firm matches. Clone size appears in some rows only: once, few, many, or a class for an expanded clone.

d_call | j_call | v_call | clone_size | cdr3_nt | cdr3_aa
NA | TRBJ1-5 | TRBV28 | NA | TGTGCCAGCAGTTCCGCGGGATTGCCCCAGCATTTT | CASSSAGLPQHF
TRBD1 | TRBJ2-7 | TRBV5-4 | NA | TGTGCCAGCAGCTTCAGGGGGCTCTCCTACGAGCAGTACTTC | CASSFRGLSYEQYF
TRBD1 | TRBJ2-1 | TRBV7-2 | NA | TGTGCCAGCAGCTCCCCGGGCAGGGGGATAGTTAATGAGCAGTTCTTC | CASSSPGRGIVNEQFF
NA | TRBJ2-2 | TRBV18 | NA | TGTGCCAGCTCACCACCGGAGGGGATCGGCACCGGGGAGCTGTTTTTT | CASSPPEGIGTGELFF
TRBD1 | TRBJ2-4 | TRBV6-1 | NA | TGTGCCAGCAGTGCCCTTCGGGACAGGGGAGGGGCGAGGAGAGGGAACATTCAGTACTTC | CASSALRDRGGARRGNIQYF
TRBD1 | TRBJ2-1 | TRBV7-2 | few | TGTGCCAGCAGCTTAGCTCCCTGGGGACAGGGGAATGAGCAGTTCTTC | CASSLAPWGQGNEQFF
NA | TRBJ1-6 | TRBV5-1 | NA | TGCGCCAGCAGCTTGGCCGACAGCTCCTATAATTCACCCCTCCACTTT | CASSLADSSYNSPLHF
TRBD1 | TRBJ2-1 | TRBV6-1 | NA | TGTGCCAGCAGTGAAAGAACAGGGGCAAATGAGCAGTTCTTC | CASSERTGANEQFF
NA | TRBJ1-5 | TRBV21-1 | NA | TGTGCCAGCAGCAAAGAGGAGCCCCTGCCCCAGCATTTT | CASSKEEPLPQHF
NA | TRBJ2-4 | TRBV19 | NA | TGTGCCAGTACCTTGAGGGGCCAGACGGTTGGGGACATAGCCAAAAACATTCAGTACTTC | CASTLRGQTVGDIAKNIQYF
TRBD1 | TRBJ2-2 | TRBV19 | NA | TGTGCCAGTAGTACCCGGGACAGGGGAACTCACACCGGGGAGCTGTTTTTT | CASSTRDRGTHTGELFF
NA | TRBJ1-4 | TRBV3-1/TRBV3-2 | once | TGTGCCAGCAGCCGGGACACCCCGGTGATTAATGAAAAACTGTTTTTT | CASSRDTPVINEKLFF
TRBD2 | TRBJ2-3 | TRBV7-8 | NA | TGTGCCAGCAGCTTAGTATCCAGCGGGAGGGGTCGGAGCACAGATACGCAGTATTTT | CASSLVSSGRGRSTDTQYF
NA | TRBJ1-5 | TRBV19 | NA | TGTGCCAGTAGTATCGCGGTTTCGACAGGAAGTCAGCCCCAGCATTTT | CASSIAVSTGSQPQHF
NA | TRBJ1-1 | TRBV9 | NA | TGTGCCAGCAGCGCCCCTCGGGGGGGAGTGAACACTGAAGCTTTCTTT | CASSAPRGGVNTEAFF
NA | TRBJ2-3 | TRBV28 | NA | TGTGCCAGCAGTGACCCGGGACATTCCACAGATACGCAGTATTTT | CASSDPGHSTDTQYF
NA | TRBJ1-4 | TRBV11-2 | NA | TGTGCCAGCAGCTACGCAGAGGATGAAAAACTGTTTTTT | CASSYAEDEKLFF
NA | TRBJ1-2 | TRBV27 | NA | TGTGCCAGCAGTCCTAGTTCGGACTATGGCTACACCTTC | CASSPSSDYGYTF
TRBD1 | TRBJ2-1 | TRBV7-3 | NA | TGTGCCAGCAGCCAGGGACAGACCTACAATGAGCAGTTCTTC | CASSQGQTYNEQFF
NA | TRBJ2-7 | TRBV28 | once | TGTGCCAGCAGGGGGCGTGCCTACGAGCAGTACTTC | CASRGRAYEQYF
TRBD2 | TRBJ2-7 | TRBV5-1 | NA | TGCGCCAGCAGCTTTTCGGGGGGCGAGCAGTACTTC | CASSFSGGEQYF
NA | TRBJ1-6 | TRBV4-3 | NA | TGCGCCAGCAGCCAAGACAGGGCGAGCTCACCCCTCCACTTT | CASSQDRASSPLHF
TRBD2 | TRBJ2-1 | TRBV2 | NA | TGTGCCAGCAGTGGGACTAGCGGGAAAAACAATGAGCAGTTCTTC | CASSGTSGKNNEQFF
NA | TRBJ2-3 | TRBV7-2 | NA | TGTGCCAGCAGCTTGACTTTATCCACAGATACGCAGTATTTT | CASSLTLSTDTQYF
NA | TRBJ1-6 | TRBV5-1 | NA | TGCGCCAGCAGCTTGGGGGGGGGCGTGAGTAATTCACCCCTCCACTTT | CASSLGGGVSNSPLHF
NA | TRBJ1-2 | TRBV20-1 | NA | TGCAGTGCTATTAGATACTATGGCTACACCTTC | CSAIRYYGYTF
TRBD2 | TRBJ2-1 | TRBV7-3 | NA | TGTGCCAGCAGCTTAAGGGGGGCTAGCGGGGCCGAATTAAGGCCCTACAATGAGCAGTTCTTC | CASSLRGASGAELRPYNEQFF
TRBD1 | TRBJ2-3 | TRBV6-5 | NA | TGTGCCAGCAGATCCCGGGACAGGGGGCCAGATACGCAGTATTTT | CASRSRDRGPDTQYF
NA | TRBJ1-3 | TRBV7-2 | NA | TGTGCCAGCAGCCCGGGTGCCCACTCTGGAAACACCATATATTTT | CASSPGAHSGNTIYF
TRBD2 | TRBJ2-1 | TRBV27 | NA | TGTGCCAGCAGCAACGACGGGGGGTCGAATGAGCAGTTCTTC | CASSNDGGSNEQFF
TRBD2 | TRBJ2-7 | TRBV9 | NA | TGTGCCAGCAGCGTAGAGGGGACTACCTACGAGCAGTACTTC | CASSVEGTTYEQYF
NA | TRBJ1-1 | TRBV6-1 | NA | TGTGCCAGCAGTGAGTCCAGGGGAGCTTTCTTT | CASSESRGAFF
TRBD2 | TRBJ2-7 | TRBV11-1 | NA | TGTGCCAGCAGCTTAGCGACTAGCGGGAGCTACGAGCAGTACTTC | CASSLATSGSYEQYF
NA | TRBJ1-1 | TRBV29-1 | NA | TGCAGCGCGTCGAGGACTGAAGCTTTCTTT | CSASRTEAFF
TRBD2 | TRBJ2-1 | TRBV7-7 | NA | TGTGCTAGCAGCTTAGCGGGTAGCAGCAATGAGCAGTTCTTC | CASSLAGSSNEQFF
TRBD2 | TRBJ2-2 | TRBV4-2 | few | TGTGCCAGCAGCCAAGCGTACAGACTAGCGGGAAACACCGGGGAGCTGTTTTTT | CASSQAYRLAGNTGELFF
NA | TRBJ2-1 | TRBV5-1 | NA | TGCGCCAGCAGCTTGAGACAGACCATCTACAATGAGCAGTTCTTC | CASSLRQTIYNEQFF
TRBD2 | TRBJ2-3 | TRBV25-1 | once | TGTGCCATCGCGTGGCGGGAGAGGGCAGATACGCAGTATTTT | CAIAWRERADTQYF
TRBD1 | TRBJ2-5 | TRBV27 | NA | TGTGCCAGCAGTACCAGGGGGTACCAAGAGACCCAGTACTTC | CASSTRGYQETQYF
TRBD1 | TRBJ1-2 | TRBV7-9 | few | TGTGCCAGCGGAAGACAGGGTGCAGACACCTTC | CASGRQGADTF
NA | TRBJ1-6 | TRBV7-9 | NA | TGTGCCAGCAGCTTAGACCTGGCGGATAATTCACCCCTCCACTTT | CASSLDLADNSPLHF
TRBD2 | TRBJ2-1 | TRBV5-1 | NA | TGCGCCAGCAGCTTGGCGAATAGCGGGAGTGCCTACAATGAGCAGTTCTTC | CASSLANSGSAYNEQFF
NA | TRBJ1-1 | TRBV7-9 | NA | TGTGCCAGCAGCTTCAGACAGACCACTGAAGCTTTCTTT | CASSFRQTTEAFF
NA | TRBJ1-3 | TRBV14 | few | TGTGCCAGCAGCCAAGGGGGAGCTGGAAACACCATATATTTT | CASSQGGAGNTIYF
NA | TRBJ1-6 | TRBV27 | NA | TGTGCCAGCAGGGCCAGGGAAGCCCTCCACTTT | CASRAREALHF
NA | TRBJ2-6 | TRBV27 | NA | TGTGCCAGCAGCACCAAACCCCCATCAGGGTCTTCAATCGGGTTGTCTGGGGCCAACGTCCTGACTTTC | CASSTKPPSGSSIGLSGANVLTF
NA | TRBJ1-1 | TRBV7-2 | NA | TGTGCCAGCAGCTTAGATTTTAGGAACACTGAAGCTTTCTTT | CASSLDFRNTEAFF
NA | TRBJ2-6 | TRBV6-5 | NA | TGTGCCAGCAGTTACTCCAGGTTCTCTGGGGCCAACGTCCTGACTTTC | CASSYSRFSGANVLTF
NA | TRBJ2-7 | TRBV27 | NA | TGTGCCAGCAGTTTACGCCCGGACAGTTCCTACGAGCAGTACTTC | CASSLRPDSSYEQYF
TRBD1 | TRBJ2-2 | TRBV7-9 | NA | TGTGCCAGCAGCGACCGGGACAGGGGCACCGGGGAGCTGTTTTTT | CASSDRDRGTGELFF
TRBD1 | TRBJ1-5 | TRBV6-1 | NA | TGTGCCAGCAGTGAAGCGCCCGCAGGGGGAACTAGCAATCAGCCCCAGCATTTT | CASSEAPAGGTSNQPQHF
NA | TRBJ2-7 | TRBV27 | NA | TGTGCCAGCGAACCGGGGCTAGCGTTGAGCGAGCAGTACTTC | CASEPGLALSEQYF